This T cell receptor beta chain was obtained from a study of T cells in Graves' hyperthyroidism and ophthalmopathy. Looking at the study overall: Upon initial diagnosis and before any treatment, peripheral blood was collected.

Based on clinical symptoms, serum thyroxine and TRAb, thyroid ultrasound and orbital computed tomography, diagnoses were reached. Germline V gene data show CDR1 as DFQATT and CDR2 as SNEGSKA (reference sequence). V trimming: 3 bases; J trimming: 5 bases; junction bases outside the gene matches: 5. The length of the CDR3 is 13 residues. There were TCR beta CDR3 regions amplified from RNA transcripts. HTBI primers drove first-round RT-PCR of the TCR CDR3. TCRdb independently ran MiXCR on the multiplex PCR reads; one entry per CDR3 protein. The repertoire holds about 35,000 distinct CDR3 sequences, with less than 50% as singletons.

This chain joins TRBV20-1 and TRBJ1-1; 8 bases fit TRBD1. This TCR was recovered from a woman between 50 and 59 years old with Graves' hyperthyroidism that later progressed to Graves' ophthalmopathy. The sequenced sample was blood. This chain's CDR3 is CSASWQGATEAFF. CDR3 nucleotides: TGCAGTGCTAGTTGGCAGGGGGCGACTGAAGCTTTCTTT.